This TCR beta chain emerged from a study of early T cells in non-severe SARS-CoV-2 infection. This clonotype was found a few times. The CDR3 spans 18 residues. TCRdb recomputed calls from the 5' RACE reads with MiXCR, one row per CDR3 protein. The sample holds more than 20,000 distinct CDR3 sequences; about 4% are singletons and the top ten take approximately 4%. This sequence was found in an adult who was a healthcare worker with PCR-confirmed SARS-CoV-2 infection or an uninfected control (not recorded which). Sequences were obtained from whole blood. The chain has TRBV21-1 and TRBJ2-6. TRBV21-1 is labeled a pseudogene. The CDR3 is CASSNPWVSYSGANVLTF. DNA for the CDR3: TGTGCCAGCAGCAACCCATGGGTCTCCTACTCTGGGGCTAACGTCCTGACTTTC.